What follows describes a single T cell receptor beta chain. The antigen remains undetermined. The data belong to a study of blood T cells in healthy people across ages. Study-level findings and limits: The study lacked donor CMV status, which possibly confounded expanded clonotype changes. More naive CD4+ cells and higher diversity were found in long-lived than in aged donors. In older individuals, TCR beta diversity per million T cells was lower, falling roughly linearly with age.

Using a J-beta primer mix together with a sample-barcoded 5' primer, a second PCR was run for roughly 6 to 12 cycles. From the 5' RACE reads, TCRdb called clonotypes with MiXCR, one entry per CDR3 protein. This sample has approximately 800,000 distinct CDR3 sequences; under 40% occur once, and the top ten carry over 10%. PBMCs were isolated at a quantity of at least 6 million per sample. The CDR3 runs 14 residues. Trimming removed 8 bases from V and 8 bases from J, with 19 bases in between. Source material: blood. This rearrangement joins TRBV12-3 or TRBV12-4 to TRBJ2-1, with D possibly being TRBD1 or TRBD2 (5 bases each). The receptor was derived from a man between 18 and 29 years old in good health. Here the CDR3 reads CASGAGFGFDEQFF. The CDR3 bases are TGTGCCAGCGGGGCGGGCTTCGGGTTCGATGAGCAGTTCTTC.